The 20 T cell receptor beta chains reported below all come from one sample, sequenced in a study of blood T cell repertoires in COVID-19. Sequenced by immunoSEQ multiplex PCR; TCRdb stores in-frame clones only, minus some. The sample has fewer than 150,000 clones; about 85% are singletons. The sample consisted of peripheral blood. All receptors derive from a woman aged 55-70 years with COVID-19, enrolled during active disease.

The chain couples TRBV11-1 to TRBJ1-1; D ambiguous. CDR1 is SGHAT, CDR2 FQDESV, per germline (reference sequence). The CDR3 has 15 amino acids. V lost 5 bases to trimming and J lost 3 bases, with 16 bases between them. The CDR3, as DNA: TGTGCCAGCAGCCGCGGGTCATTGGGGTACACTGAAGCTTTCTTT. Amino acid sequence: CASSRGSLGYTEAFF.

The V call is TRBV7-2, the J call TRBJ2-1, with D tentatively TRBD1 (5 bases). The V and J ends lost 5 bases and 8 bases respectively, with 16 bases between them. The CDR3 runs 14 residues. Germline V gene data show CDR1 as SGHTA and CDR2 as FQGNSA. For the CDR3, the DNA is TGTGCCAGCAGCCCATTAGCAGGGTCCGATGAGCAGTTCTTC. Its protein is CASSPLAGSDEQFF.

This clone has more than one count but fewer than ten. The junction differs from germline at one of its ends, possibly a read error. Other DNA sequences in this sample translate to the same CDR3. The CDR3 region has the DNA TGTGCCAGCAGAGAAGACACGCAAGAGACCCAGTACTTC. As protein: CASREDTQETQYF. The J gene is TRBJ2-5, the V gene TRBV2; unclear D gene. There are 13 residues in the CDR3. The germline CDR1 and CDR2 sequences are SNHLY and FYNNEI. The full variable domain, its missing parts supplied by reference TRBV2 and TRBJ2-5, is EPEVTQTPSHQVTQMGQEVILRCVPISNHLYFYWYRQILGQKVEFLVSFYNNEISEKSEIFDDQFSVERPDGSNFTLKIRSTKLEDSAMYFCASREDTQETQYFGPGTRLLVL.

This clone was detected a few times. The V and J genes are TRBV29-1 and TRBJ2-7; D remains ambiguous. CDR1 is SQVTM and CDR2 is ANQGSEA in the germline V gene. This CDR3 is 15 amino acids long. V lost 1 base to trimming and J lost 0 bases, with 13 bases between them. The CDR3 loop is CSVEGRSQASYEQYF. CDR3 coding DNA: TGCAGCGTTGAAGGCAGGTCCCAGGCCTCCTACGAGCAGTACTTC.

V is TRBV7-9 and J is TRBJ2-4, with 9 bases fitting TRBD1. The CDR3 loop spans 14 amino acids. V shed 4 bases and J 7 bases; nucleotides not matched to a gene: 5. CDR1 is SEHNR, CDR2 FQNEAQ, per germline (reference sequence). CDR3 sequence: CASSYPGQGNIQYF. The CDR3 DNA is TGTGCCAGCAGCTACCCGGGACAGGGTAACATTCAGTACTTC.

V and J are TRBV2 and TRBJ2-6; possible D gene TRBD2, 6 bases. There are 15 residues in the CDR3. The V end was cut by 2 bases, the J end by 3 bases, with 8 bases between. Germline V gene lookup returns CDR1 SNHLY and CDR2 FYNNEI. The CDR3 DNA is TGTGCCAGCAGTGAATCGGGAGATGGGGCCAACGTCCTGACTTTC. Protein product: CASSESGDGANVLTF. Drawing the rest from reference TRBV2 and TRBJ2-6, the complete variable domain is EPEVTQTPSHQVTQMGQEVILRCVPISNHLYFYWYRQILGQKVEFLVSFYNNEISEKSEIFDDQFSVERPDGSNFTLKIRSTKLEDSAMYFCASSESGDGANVLTFGAGSRLTVL.

This CDR3 is CASSQGGAGQGPNTEAFF. The CDR3 DNA reads TGCGCCAGCAGCCAAGGGGGTGCAGGCCAGGGGCCGAACACTGAAGCTTTCTTT. The chain carries TRBV4-1 and TRBJ1-1; weak D call: TRBD1 (6 bases). Germline V CDR1 and CDR2: MGHRA, YSYEKL. The CDR3 runs 18 residues. Trimming removed 1 base from V and 1 base from J, with 19 bases in between.

The V gene is TRBV7-9, the J gene TRBJ1-2; possible D gene TRBD1, 6 bases. Deletions cut 6 bases from V and 5 bases from J, with 25 bases between. Germline V gene sequence: CDR1 SEHNR, CDR2 FQNEAQ (reference sequence). This CDR3 contains 17 residues. CDR3 bases: TGTGCCAGCAGTTCACCTAATACGGGGGGCTCCGGATATGGCTACACCTTC. It yields the protein CASSSPNTGGSGYGYTF.

The V call is TRBV5-4, the J call TRBJ1-2, with TRBD1 matching 8 bases. This CDR3 contains 15 residues. J gave up 4 bases and V 0 bases, and 5 bases lay outside the gene matches. Per germline, CDR1 SGHNT and CDR2 YYREEE (reference sequence). The CDR3 nucleotides are TGTGCCAGCAGCTTGGATGGACAGGGCGGCTATGGCTACACCTTC. Its translation is CASSLDGQGGYGYTF.

V and J are TRBV30 and TRBJ1-1; perhaps TRBD1 as D (5 bases). The CDR3 is made up of 13 amino acids. V dropped 3 bases and J dropped 5 bases, with 13 bases sitting between them. CDR1 and CDR2 (germline): GTSNPN, SVGIG (reference sequence). The CDR3 DNA reads TGTGCCTGGAGCGGGCAGGGAGGGACTGAAGCTTTCTTT. This codes for CAWSGQGGTEAFF.

The rearrangement uses TRBV5-6 and TRBJ2-6, with a possible D match to TRBD2 (6 bases). Trimming removed 4 bases at V and 3 bases at J, with 11 bases between. The germline V gene has CDR1 SGHDT and CDR2 YYEEEE. The CDR3 runs 15 residues. The CDR3 DNA reads TGTGCCAGCAGCATCACGGGGGATGGGGCCAACGTCCTGACTTTC. Its translation: CASSITGDGANVLTF.

This clone was seen once. V is TRBV5-8 and J is TRBJ1-5, with 9 nucleotides matching TRBD1. Trimming at V came to 4 bases and at J to 4 bases, leaving 6 bases not matched to a gene. Per the germline V gene, CDR1 is SGHTS and CDR2 is YDEGEE. CDR3 length equals 15 residues. The CDR3 bases are TGTGCCAGCAGCCTCCTGACAGGGGGGAATCAGCCCCAGCATTTT. Encoded protein: CASSLLTGGNQPQHF.

The rearrangement uses TRBV2 and TRBJ2-7; weak D call: TRBD2 (6 bases). This CDR3 comprises 14 residues. V was clipped by 2 bases and J by 6 bases, with 14 bases between them. Germline lookup yields CDR1 SNHLY and CDR2 FYNNEI. The CDR3 region has the DNA TGTGCCAGCAGTGAAATCGGAGGGAGCGGCGAGCAGTACTTC. Translation: CASSEIGGSGEQYF.

This chain uses TRBV18 with TRBJ2-7; possibly TRBD2 for D (5 bases). Germline V gene sequence: CDR1 KGHSH, CDR2 LQKENI. Deletions cut 3 bases from V and 0 bases from J, with 15 bases between. The CDR3 is 16 residues long. In DNA, the CDR3 is TGTGCCAGCTCACCCACCGGAGGAGCTAACTCCTACGAGCAGTACTTC. The encoded protein is CASSPTGGANSYEQYF.

This clone has only a few counts. The rearrangement joins TRBV4-2 to TRBJ1-1, with D perhaps matching TRBD1 (5 bases). CDR1 is LGHNA and CDR2 is YNFKEQ in the germline V gene. This CDR3 is 16 amino acids long. With 1 base removed from V and 2 bases from J, the gap between germline ends came to 14 bases. The CDR3, as DNA: TGTGCCAGCAGCCAAGGCGGGGACGGACTTAACACTGAAGCTTTCTTT. Translation: CASSQGGDGLNTEAFF.

The CDR3 loop is CASSLAVQETTGELFF. The CDR3, as DNA: TGTGCCAGCAGCTTAGCCGTACAGGAGACCACCGGGGAGCTGTTTTTT. The rearrangement uses TRBV7-8 and TRBJ2-2; perhaps TRBD1 as D (5 bases). V lost 0 bases, J lost 4 bases, and 12 bases lay in between. Germline assignment: CDR1 SGHVS and CDR2 FQNEAQ. This CDR3 comprises 16 residues.

This clone was recorded a few times. The chain links TRBV14 to TRBJ2-7; tentative D call: TRBD2 (5 bases). Trimming pared 5 bases from V and 0 bases from J, leaving 17 bases between. Germline CDR1 and CDR2: SGHDN and FVKESK. CDR3 size: 16 residues. The DNA of the CDR3 is TGTGCCAGCAGCTTCGGGGTTCACGGGGACTCCTACGAGCAGTACTTC. This sequence encodes CASSFGVHGDSYEQYF.

This rearrangement joins TRBV9 to TRBJ1-6; D possibly corresponds to TRBD1 (6 bases). CDR1 is SGDLS, CDR2 YYNGEE, per germline. Between the trimmed V and J ends, which lost 3 bases and 8 bases, there was a span of 15 bases. The CDR3 contains 15 residues. The CDR3, as DNA: TGTGCCAGCAGCGCACAAGGGGGAATGGATTCACCCCTCCACTTT. This codes for CASSAQGGMDSPLHF.

The chain carries TRBV11-2 and TRBJ1-2; D possibly corresponds to TRBD1 (6 bases). Per the germline V gene, CDR1 is SGHAT and CDR2 is FQNNGV. Trimming cost V 5 bases and J 8 bases, with 21 bases left between them. The CDR3 totals 15 residues. This chain's CDR3 is CASSPRRGAIKGYTF. CDR3 coding DNA: TGTGCCAGCAGCCCCCGGCGGGGGGCCATTAAAGGCTACACCTTC.

This sequence joins TRBV5-8 and TRBJ1-2; possibly TRBD1 for D (5 bases). CDR1 is SGHTS and CDR2 is YDEGEE in the germline V gene. Trimming took off 4 bases at V and 6 bases at J, with 13 bases between the two ends. The CDR3 totals 13 residues. The CDR3 DNA reads TGTGCCAGCAGCATCATGACAGAAGATGGCTACACCTTC. Its protein is CASSIMTEDGYTF.